The TCR beta chain described here comes from a study of T cell responses to AZD1222 COVID-19 vaccine. Study-level background: Pooled in the analysis were second doses at about 4 or about 12 weeks. Study-level findings and limits: White British people made up most donors, females outnumbered males, and clonal diversity was possibly underestimated.

A note on this clone: Its specificity is not known.

Sequenced by immunoSEQ multiplex PCR; TCRdb stores in-frame clones only, minus some. The data hold approximately 150,000 clones, with about 88% observed a single time. This TCR came from an adult in good health. The material sequenced was peripheral blood, taken on day 0 of AZD1222 vaccination.

CDR3: CASSLGGGMLGNTIYF. Here the CDR3 DNA reads TGTGCCAGCAGTTTAGGAGGGGGGATGCTCGGAAACACCATATATTTT. The chain links TRBV28 to TRBJ1-3; a weak D match, TRBD1 (6 bases). V dropped 2 bases and J dropped 4 bases, with 15 bases sitting between them. CDR3 size: 16 residues. Germline lookup yields CDR1 MDHEN and CDR2 SYDVKM.